The clone carrying this T cell receptor beta chain was seen ten or more times. Antigen: not known. Library construction for TCR beta used iRepertoire HTBI primers and Arm-PCR of CDR3 regions. MiXCR, run by TCRdb on the multiplex PCR reads, gives a single entry per CDR3 protein. Among some 370,000 distinct CDR3 sequences, roughly 25% were seen once, and the ten largest hold approximately 27%. The data were obtained in a study of regulatory T cells in long-lasting Graves disease. Study observations and caveats: Accuracy may have suffered from the small sample size. Blood alone, not thyroid tissue, was studied. Persistent patients had a count of shared public clonotypes (around 2,500) that exceeded that of new patients (approximately 1,000). Repertoires from persistent disease leaned toward TRBV28, TRBJ1-2 and TRBJ2-5.

Described time point: persistent/refractory GD, antithyroid drugs over 5 years with positive TRAb. PBMCs provided the RNA from which the TCR library was made. Looked up from germline, CDR1 is MDHEN and CDR2 is SYDVKM. CDR3 length equals 17 residues. V was pared by 5 bases and J by 2 bases, with 3 bases of the junction left unmatched. The receptor was derived from a woman aged 40-49 years with Graves disease. Material: peripheral blood mononuclear cells (PBMCs), obtained when the disease was refractory, from a patient treated with antithyroid drugs. This chain uses TRBV28 with TRBJ2-1; 16 bases match TRBD2. The chain's CDR3 is CASSPGLAGGPYNEQFF. The CDR3 region has the DNA TGTGCCAGCAGTCCGGGACTAGCGGGAGGGCCCTACAATGAGCAGTTCTTC.